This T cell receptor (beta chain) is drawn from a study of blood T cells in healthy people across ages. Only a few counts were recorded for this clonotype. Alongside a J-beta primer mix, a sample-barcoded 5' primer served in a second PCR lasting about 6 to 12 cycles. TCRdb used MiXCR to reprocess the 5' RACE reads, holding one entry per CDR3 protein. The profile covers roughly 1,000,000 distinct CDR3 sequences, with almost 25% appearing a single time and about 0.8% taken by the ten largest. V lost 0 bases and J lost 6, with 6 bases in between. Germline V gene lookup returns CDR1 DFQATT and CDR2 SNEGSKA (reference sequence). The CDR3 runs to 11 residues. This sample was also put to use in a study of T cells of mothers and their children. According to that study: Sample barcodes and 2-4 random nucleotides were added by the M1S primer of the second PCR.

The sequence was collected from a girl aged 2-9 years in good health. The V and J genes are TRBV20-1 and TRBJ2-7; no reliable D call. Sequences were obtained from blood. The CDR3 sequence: CSAREGREQYF. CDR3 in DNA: TGCAGTGCTAGAGAGGGTCGCGAGCAGTACTTC.